Listed here are 25 T cell receptor beta chains from one sample, sequenced in a study of OX40 agonist ivuxolimab in advanced cancers. Only in-frame clones appear in the TCRdb table, and some are missing; sequencing was by immunoSEQ multiplex PCR. The data hold about 75,000 clones, with about nine tenths observed a single time. This specimen consisted of CD4+ or CD8+ T cells sorted from blood, obtained in a trial of the OX40 agonist ivuxolimab. These receptor sequences come from an adult with an advanced solid tumor such as melanoma, head and neck, liver or kidney cancer.

As regards this clone: Other DNA sequences in this sample translate to the same CDR3. This sequence joins TRBV19 and TRBJ1-5; TRBD1 might be the D (5 bases). V shed 5 bases and J shed 0 bases, with 11 bases lying between them. The CDR3 length is 15 residues. CDR1 LNHDA and CDR2 SQIVND come from the germline V gene (reference sequence). The CDR3 DNA sequence: TGTGCCAGTAGTCCGGGCCAGGGTAGCAATCAGCCCCAGCATTTT. It codes for CASSPGQGSNQPQHF.

This clone has only one observation. This sequence joins TRBV2 and TRBJ2-5, with TRBD1 matching 7 bases. V shed 5 bases, J shed 1 base, and the junction held 7 bases outside the gene matches. Germline-derived CDR1 and CDR2 are SNHLY and FYNNEI. CDR3 length: 15 amino acids. This CDR3 reads CASSSLTGVQETQYF. The CDR3 nucleotides are TGTGCCAGCAGTAGCCTTACAGGGGTCCAAGAGACCCAGTACTTC.

The rearrangement uses TRBV28 and TRBJ2-3; 13 bases are shared with TRBD2. The V and J ends lost 4 bases and 4 bases, in that order; junction bases with no gene match: 5. The V gene's germline CDR1 is MDHEN and CDR2 SYDVKM. This CDR3 has 16 residues. The CDR3: CASSSRLAGGPDTQYF. In nucleotides, the CDR3 is TGTGCCAGCAGTTCGAGACTAGCGGGGGGCCCAGATACGCAGTATTTT.

This clone was detected once. The gene calls are TRBV7-2 and TRBJ2-3; unclear D gene. The germline V and J ends were trimmed by 3 bases and 1 base, with 2 bases remaining between them. Germline V gene sequence: CDR1 SGHTA, CDR2 FQGNSA. The length of the CDR3 is 12 residues. CDR3 amino acids: CASSFGTDTQYF. The CDR3 DNA reads as TGTGCCAGCAGCTTTGGCACAGATACGCAGTATTTT.

The chain is built from TRBV5-1 and TRBJ2-2, with 7 positions matching TRBD1. The germline V gene has CDR1 SGHRS and CDR2 YFSETQ. The CDR3 has 15 residues. V was clipped by 3 bases and J by 3 bases; unmatched bases: 5. The CDR3 sequence: CASSSGTEDTGELFF. In DNA form, the CDR3 reads TGCGCCAGCAGCTCCGGGACAGAGGACACCGGGGAGCTGTTTTTT. Looking up the rest from reference TRBV5-1 and TRBJ2-2 gives the full variable domain: KAGVTQTPRYLIKTRGQQVTLSCSPISGHRSVSWYQQTPGQGLQFLFEYFSETQRNKGNFPGRFSGRQFSNSRSEMNVSTLELGDSALYLCASSSGTEDTGELFFGEGSRLTVL.

The chain couples TRBV7-2 to TRBJ1-1; D is perhaps TRBD1 (6 bases). This CDR3 contains 14 residues. Between the trimmed V and J ends, which lost 4 bases and 2 bases, there was a span of 11 bases. The germline CDR1 and CDR2 sequences are SGHTA and FQGNSA. The CDR3 DNA reads TGTGCCAGCAGCTCGAGGGACACTAACACTGAAGCTTTCTTT. This gives the protein CASSSRDTNTEAFF.

The V gene is TRBV19, the J gene TRBJ1-6; D remains ambiguous. V lost 7 bases and J 7 bases, leaving 11 bases between the germline ends. The CDR3 sequence is 13 residues long. From germline, CDR1 is LNHDA and CDR2 SQIVND (reference sequence). CDR3 bases: TGTGCCAGTACTTTGGTCGGCAATTCACCCCTCCACTTT. It translates to CASTLVGNSPLHF.

The rearrangement uses TRBV19 and TRBJ1-5, with unresolved D. V was clipped by 2 bases and J by 3 bases, with 8 bases between them. CDR1 LNHDA and CDR2 SQIVND come from the germline V gene (reference sequence). The CDR3 spans 14 residues. The CDR3 DNA is TGTGCCAGTAGTATAAGGGCGACCAATCAGCCCCAGCATTTT. The encoded protein is CASSIRATNQPQHF. The variable domain in full, with the rest retrieved from reference TRBV19 and TRBJ1-5, is DGGITQSPKYLFRKEGQNVTLSCEQNLNHDAMYWYRQDPGQGLRLIYYSQIVNDFQKGDIAEGYSVSREKKESFPLTVTSAQKNPTAFYLCASSIRATNQPQHFGDGTRLSIL.

The chain recombines TRBV7-3 with TRBJ1-1; no definite D call. V lost 6 bases, J lost 10 bases, and 15 bases lay in between. Germline CDR1 is SGHTA and CDR2 is FQGTGA. The CDR3 length is 12 residues. CDR3 sequence (DNA): TGTGCCAGCAGAACAATGGAGGGTGCAGCTTTCTTT. As protein: CASRTMEGAAFF.

The chain uses TRBV19 and TRBJ2-5; the D gene could be TRBD1 or TRBD2 (5 bases each). V was trimmed by 4 bases and J by 6 bases, leaving 18 bases between them. The CDR3 length is 15 residues. Germline V gene lookup returns CDR1 LNHDA and CDR2 SQIVND (reference sequence). The DNA for the CDR3 is TGTGCCAGTAGTAGACCGGGGCTTCAACCCCAGACCCAGTACTTC. Residues: CASSRPGLQPQTQYF.

V usage is TRBV14 and J usage is TRBJ2-2; either TRBD1 or TRBD2 may supply D (5 bases each). The V gene's germline CDR1 is SGHDN and CDR2 FVKESK. Trimming took 7 bases from V and 6 from J, leaving 12 bases between them. The CDR3 contains 13 residues. The CDR3 here is CASKQWGSGELFF. Written as DNA, the CDR3 is TGTGCCAGCAAGCAGTGGGGGTCCGGGGAGCTGTTTTTT.

This clone has just one count. V usage is TRBV7-1 and J usage is TRBJ2-7, with unresolved D. TRBV7-1 carries the ORF label, with uncertain function. The CDR3 totals 12 residues. Deletions cut 5 bases from V and 4 bases from J, with 9 bases between. CDR3 residues: CASSTRPYEQYF. CDR3 DNA sequence: TGTGCCAGCAGCACGCGACCATACGAGCAGTACTTC.

This chain uses TRBV7-2 with TRBJ1-5, with 12 bases identical to TRBD1. The V gene's germline CDR1 is SGHTA and CDR2 FQGNSA. This CDR3 spans 15 amino acids. V lost 5 bases and J lost 5; bases outside the gene matches: 4. The CDR3 nucleotides read TGTGCCAGCAGCCCGGGGACAGGGGGCGATCAGCCCCAGCATTTT. Translating gives CASSPGTGGDQPQHF.

This clone has just one count. CDR3 protein: CAISESRGDTQYF. The CDR3 nucleotides are TGTGCCATCAGTGAGTCCCGAGGAGATACGCAGTATTTT. The V gene is TRBV10-3, the J gene TRBJ2-3; D uncertain. Germline V CDR1 and CDR2: ENHRY, SYGVKD. This CDR3 is built from 13 residues. The V and J ends lost 0 bases and 5 bases respectively, with 6 bases between them.

The chain carries TRBV5-4 and TRBJ2-1, with a tentative D call TRBD1 (6 bases). This CDR3 has 11 residues. Trimming left V 2 bases short and J 14 bases short, with 11 bases between. The germline V gene has CDR1 SGHNT and CDR2 YYREEE (reference sequence). This chain's CDR3 is CASSLQGSEFF. CDR3 in DNA: TGTGCCAGCAGCTTACAGGGAAGTGAGTTCTTC. The entire variable domain, with the rest obtained from reference TRBV5-4 and TRBJ2-1, is as follows: ETGVTQSPTHLIKTRGQQVTLRCSSQSGHNTVSWYQQALGQGPQFIFQYYREEENGRGNFPPRFSGLQFPNYSSELNVNALELDDSALYLCASSLQGSEFFGPGTRLTVL.

This clone showed up just once. The CDR3 reads CASSLITGLAHEQYF. The CDR3 coding sequence is TGTGCCAGCAGCTTAATAACCGGACTAGCGCACGAGCAGTACTTC. The V and J genes are TRBV7-2 and TRBJ2-7; TRBD2 matches 9 bases. Germline V gene sequence: CDR1 SGHTA, CDR2 FQGNSA. Trimming cost V 2 bases and J 5 bases; bases outside gene matches: 7. There are 15 residues in the CDR3. Together with reference TRBV7-2 and TRBJ2-7, the CDR3 gives the full variable domain: GAGVSQSPSNKVTEKGKDVELRCDPISGHTALYWYRQSLGQGLEFLIYFQGNSAPDKSGLPSDRFSAERTGGSVSTLTIQRTQQEDSAVYLCASSLITGLAHEQYFGPGTRLTVT.

The chain employs TRBV21-1 and TRBJ1-4; the table's D call, TRBD1, was not checked against the DNA. TRBV21-1 is termed a pseudogene. The CDR3 totals 16 residues. The CDR3 DNA follows: TGTGCCAGCAGCAAAGATCGGGGACAGGGAGCTGAAAAACTGTTTTTT. Its translation is CASSKDRGQGAEKLFF.

CDR3 in amino acids: CASSLSGQGYTEAFF. Written as DNA, the CDR3 is TGTGCCAGCAGCCTGAGTGGACAGGGATACACTGAAGCTTTCTTT. The chain recombines TRBV7-9 with TRBJ1-1, with TRBD1 matching 8 bases. J gave up 3 bases and V 5 bases, and 8 bases lay outside the gene matches. The CDR3 has 15 residues. Germline V CDR1 and CDR2: SEHNR, FQNEAQ (reference sequence).

The chain recombines TRBV6-1 with TRBJ2-1; D gene unclear. Deletions cut 7 bases from V and 8 bases from J, with 9 bases between. Germline V gives CDR1 MNHNS, CDR2 SASEGT. CDR3 length equals 11 residues. CDR3 loop: CASIKNDEQFF. CDR3 sequence (DNA): TGTGCCAGCATTAAGAACGATGAGCAGTTCTTC.

The chain has TRBV7-9 and TRBJ1-4, with D possibly matching TRBD1 (5 bases). V was cut by 3 bases and J by 5 bases, with 10 bases left in between. In germline, CDR1 is SEHNR, CDR2 FQNEAQ (reference sequence). The CDR3 is 14 amino acids. DNA for the CDR3: TGTGCCAGCAGCTTGAATCAGGGAAATGAAAAACTGTTTTTT. It yields the protein CASSLNQGNEKLFF.

The rearrangement links TRBV5-1 to TRBJ1-4, with D uncertain. V gave up 0 bases and J gave up 8 bases, with 11 bases separating them. This CDR3 comprises 14 residues. Germline-derived CDR1 and CDR2 are SGHRS and YFSETQ. CDR3 in DNA: TGCGCCAGCAGCTTGGAGGCGGGGAGGGAAAAACTGTTTTTT. Protein product: CASSLEAGREKLFF.

This clone was found once. The V gene is TRBV7-6, the J gene TRBJ1-1, with D perhaps TRBD1 (5 bases). With 0 bases removed from V and 8 bases from J, the gap between germline ends came to 16 bases. Germline V gene data show CDR1 as SGHVS and CDR2 as FNYEAQ. The CDR3 loop spans 15 amino acids. The CDR3 reads CASSLAPNRGGEAFF. For the CDR3, the DNA is TGTGCCAGCAGCTTAGCGCCCAACCGGGGCGGGGAAGCTTTCTTT.

The CDR3 region is CAIGAGGRNEQFF. CDR3 sequence (DNA): TGTGCCATCGGGGCGGGAGGAAGGAATGAGCAGTTCTTC. The V call is TRBV10-3, the J call TRBJ2-1; 8 nucleotides align to TRBD2. V gave up 8 bases and J gave up 7 bases; unmatched junction bases: 7. The CDR3 covers 13 residues. The germline V gene encodes CDR1 ENHRY and CDR2 SYGVKD.

The chain carries TRBV7-8 and TRBJ2-5; possibly TRBD2 for D (5 bases). The V end lost 4 bases, the J end lost 0 bases, and 9 bases lay between the germline ends. Germline V lookup: CDR1 SGHVS, CDR2 FQNEAQ. This CDR3 contains 14 residues. The CDR3 is CASSSDLYQETQYF. For the CDR3, the DNA is TGTGCCAGCAGCTCGGACTTGTACCAAGAGACCCAGTACTTC.

This clone appeared a single time. This chain uses TRBV28 with TRBJ2-1; D is unresolved. CDR1 is MDHEN and CDR2 is SYDVKM in the germline V gene. V was clipped by 4 bases and J by 10 bases, with 11 bases between them. The CDR3 is made up of 12 amino acids. In DNA, the CDR3 is TGTGCCAGCAGTTCCCAAATCTGGGAGCAGTTCTTC. Encoded protein: CASSSQIWEQFF. The entire variable domain, with the rest obtained from reference TRBV28 and TRBJ2-1, is as follows: DVKVTQSSRYLVKRTGEKVFLECVQDMDHENMFWYRQDPGLGLRLIYFSYDVKMKEKGDIPEGYSVSREKKERFSLILESASTNQTSMYLCASSSQIWEQFFGPGTRLTVL.